The clone carrying this T cell receptor (beta chain) was detected a few times. Its antigen is not identified. The entry originates in a study of T-cell reconstitution after alpha-beta-depleted transplantation in children. Study-wide findings and caveats: Reportedly, alpha-beta T cells present about two months post-transplant originated from several hundred expanded clones of graft origin. T-cell numbers and diversity, one year after transplant, stemmed largely from T cells that were newly produced. Surviving recipient T cells and thymic progenitors accounted for the high day-60 TCRbeta diversity observed in some patients.

Preparation of the TCRbeta library was carried out with unique molecular identifiers. Using its own MiXCR run on the PCR reads, TCRdb lists one record per CDR3 protein. Of approximately 150,000 distinct CDR3 sequences listed, 8.8% are singletons. This CDR3 spans 16 amino acids. Trimming took 0 bases from V and 5 from J, leaving 15 bases between them. CDR1 and CDR2 (germline): KGHSH, LQKENI. Sequenced here: PBMCs, mostly from graft donor cells, sampled 180 days after TCRalphabeta/CD19-depleted stem cell transplant. V gene TRBV18 combines with J gene TRBJ2-3, with D perhaps matching TRBD2 (6 bases). The source is a female patient aged 2-9 years who had a stem cell transplant for congenital amegakaryocytic thrombocytopenia, so the T cells may come from the graft donor. The CDR3 region is CASSPPEGRVRDTQYF. CDR3 nucleotide sequence: TGTGCCAGCTCACCACCGGAGGGCAGGGTTAGAGATACGCAGTATTTT. The full variable domain, rest sourced from reference TRBV18 and TRBJ2-3, is NAGVMQNPRHLVRRRGQEARLRCSPMKGHSHVYWYRQLPEEGLKFMVYLQKENIIDESGMPKERFSAEFPKEGPSILRIQQVVRGDSAAYFCASSPPEGRVRDTQYFGPGTRLTVL.